One and the same sample provided the 17 T cell receptor beta chains below, sequenced in a study of technical replicates of blood from several donors (dated by TCRdb to about 2017). Library preparation was by the immunoSEQ multiplex PCR assay. TCRdb limited this immuneACCESS table to in-frame rearrangements with V and J called. A share of clones is missing; checked studies link under half to unresolved V genes, and the rest is unexplained. Present in this sample are roughly 65,000 clones, 75% to 90% of which were seen just once. The leading ten clones occupy around 4.6% of the sample. The sequencing sample was made of PBMCs. The receptors were gathered from a human donor in good health. Some clones in this sample may be carry-over from other donors' samples.

This clone is a singleton in its sample. This chain links TRBV14 with TRBJ2-2; 9 nucleotides align to TRBD1. Germline CDR1 is SGHDN and CDR2 is FVKESK. J gave up 4 bases and V 4 bases, and 4 bases lay outside the gene matches. The CDR3 has 15 residues. As DNA, the CDR3 is TGTGCCAGCAGCCCACCGGGACAGGGCACCGGGGAGCTGTTTTTT. Its translation: CASSPPGQGTGELFF. Supplemented by reference TRBV14 and TRBJ2-2, the full variable domain reads EAGVTQFPSHSVIEKGQTVTLRCDPISGHDNLYWYRRVMGKEIKFLLHFVKESKQDESGMPNNRFLAERTGGTYSTLKVQPAELEDSGVYFCASSPPGQGTGELFFGEGSRLTVL.

This chain connects TRBV5-4 to TRBJ1-2; TRBD1 aligns across 8 bases. The CDR3 totals 15 residues. Germline values: CDR1 SGHNT, CDR2 YYREEE (reference sequence). Trimming took 4 bases from V and 0 from J; bases not matched to a gene: 5. CDR3: CASSRGTGANYGYTF. CDR3 nucleotide sequence: TGTGCCAGCAGCCGCGGGACAGGAGCTAACTATGGCTACACCTTC.

This rearrangement joins TRBV4-2 to TRBJ1-4, with a weak D call TRBD1 (5 bases). The CDR3 has 16 amino acids. Germline-derived CDR1 and CDR2 are LGHNA and YNFKEQ. Trimming took off 0 bases at V and 7 bases at J, with 15 bases between the two ends. In nucleotides, the CDR3 is TGTGCCAGCAGCCAAGAAGACAGTAGGCCAAGTGAAAAACTGTTTTTT. It specifies CASSQEDSRPSEKLFF.

CDR3 in DNA: TGTGCCAGCAGCTTGACAGTTAACTATGGCTACACCTTC. Amino acids: CASSLTVNYGYTF. The chain combines TRBV5-4 with TRBJ1-2, with D uncertain. V lost 1 base and J lost 1, with 5 bases in between. Looked up from germline, CDR1 is SGHNT and CDR2 is YYREEE (reference sequence). The CDR3 extends over 13 amino acids.

The V call is TRBV2, the J call TRBJ2-5; D possibly corresponds to TRBD2 (6 bases). This CDR3 region has 15 residues. The V and J ends lost 4 bases and 2 bases respectively, with 14 bases between them. Germline lookup yields CDR1 SNHLY and CDR2 FYNNEI. The CDR3 protein is CASSVDSGPQETQYF. For the CDR3, the DNA is TGTGCCAGCAGTGTAGATAGCGGACCTCAAGAGACCCAGTACTTC.

This clone was observed once. The chain carries TRBV2 and TRBJ1-1; D not certain. The germline V gene encodes CDR1 SNHLY and CDR2 FYNNEI. There are 13 residues in the CDR3. The germline V and J ends were trimmed by 5 bases and 5 bases, with 12 bases remaining between them. The CDR3 DNA sequence: TGTGCCAGCAGTAGTGCTAGTCGGACTGAAGCTTTCTTT. It encodes CASSSASRTEAFF.

The J gene is TRBJ1-1, the V gene TRBV4-3; tentatively, D is TRBD1 (5 bases). V was pared by 0 bases and J by 5 bases, with 13 bases between. This CDR3 region has 15 residues. Germline CDR1 LGHNA, CDR2 YSLEER. CDR3 coding DNA: TGCGCCAGCAGCCAAGATCAGGGCTGGGCAACTGAAGCTTTCTTT. This encodes CASSQDQGWATEAFF.

The J gene is TRBJ1-2, the V gene TRBV7-2; D gene uncertain. The CDR3 contains 14 residues. Germline assignment: CDR1 SGHTA and CDR2 FQGNSA. V shed 0 bases and J shed 0 bases, with 5 bases lying between them. The CDR3 nucleotides read TGTGCCAGCAGCTTAGCGTCAGCTAACTATGGCTACACCTTC. Translated, it gives CASSLASANYGYTF.

This chain connects TRBV27 to TRBJ1-2; 9 positions agree with TRBD1. This CDR3 comprises 14 residues. Germline V gene data show CDR1 as MNHEY and CDR2 as SMNVEV (reference sequence). J gave up 4 bases and V 2 bases, and 2 bases lay outside the gene matches. The DNA for the CDR3 is TGTGCCAGCAGTTTAACACAGGGGGCCTATGGCTACACCTTC. Translation: CASSLTQGAYGYTF.

This sequence joins TRBV27 and TRBJ1-5; D possibly corresponds to TRBD1 (5 bases). V lost 3 bases and J lost 3, with 9 bases in between. Germline V CDR1 and CDR2: MNHEY, SMNVEV (reference sequence). The CDR3 length is 14 residues. The CDR3 loop is CASSFGGDNQPQHF. The CDR3 nucleotides are TGTGCCAGCAGTTTTGGAGGGGACAATCAGCCCCAGCATTTT.

The rearrangement links TRBV5-6 to TRBJ2-1, with 7 bases that match TRBD2. This CDR3 has 14 amino acids. V was clipped by 4 bases and J by 7 bases; unmatched bases: 8. Germline-derived CDR1 and CDR2 are SGHDT and YYEEEE. For the CDR3, the DNA is TGTGCCAGCAGCCTAACCCTAGCGGCTAATGAGCAGTTCTTC. It translates to CASSLTLAANEQFF.

The chain employs TRBV2 and TRBJ2-7, with D perhaps TRBD2 (6 bases). The CDR3 has 15 amino acids. Trimming left V 1 base short and J 7 bases short, with 17 bases between. CDR1 is SNHLY, CDR2 FYNNEI, per germline. The CDR3 loop is CASSEVGVGAGEQYF. The CDR3 DNA reads TGTGCCAGCAGTGAAGTCGGGGTAGGGGCGGGGGAGCAGTACTTC.

The J gene is TRBJ1-2, the V gene TRBV29-1; TRBD1 matches 7 bases. Germline CDR1 SQVTM, CDR2 ANQGSEA. V trimming: 1 base; J trimming: 4 bases; junction bases outside the gene matches: 6. The CDR3 is 14 amino acids. The CDR3 is CSVEVQGGSYGYTF. CDR3 bases: TGCAGCGTTGAAGTCCAGGGGGGTAGCTATGGCTACACCTTC. The full variable domain, rest sourced from reference TRBV29-1 and TRBJ1-2, is SAVISQKPSRDICQRGTSLTIQCQVDSQVTMMFWYRQQPGQSLTLIATANQGSEATYESGFVIDKFPISRPNLTFSTLTVSNMSPEDSSIYLCSVEVQGGSYGYTFGSGTRLTVV.

The J gene is TRBJ2-5, the V gene TRBV30; no reliable D call. The CDR3 is 11 amino acids. With 4 bases removed from V and 3 bases from J, the gap between germline ends came to 6 bases. The V gene's germline CDR1 is GTSNPN and CDR2 SVGIG (reference sequence). The CDR3 spells CAWTGKETQYF. CDR3 in DNA: TGTGCCTGGACAGGAAAAGAGACCCAGTACTTC.

This chain uses TRBV27 with TRBJ2-7, with D tentatively TRBD1 (6 bases). Germline V gene sequence: CDR1 MNHEY, CDR2 SMNVEV (reference sequence). The ends were cut back, 3 bases at V and 3 bases at J, with 9 bases in the middle. This CDR3 comprises 13 residues. The CDR3 loop is CASSLGTNYEQYF. In nucleotides, the CDR3 is TGTGCCAGCAGTTTGGGGACAAACTACGAGCAGTACTTC.

This clone was recorded once. This chain uses TRBV11-2 with TRBJ1-1; 8 nucleotides match TRBD1. Trimming removed 5 bases from V and 4 bases from J; junction bases left unmatched: 12. CDR1 and CDR2 (germline): SGHAT, FQNNGV. The CDR3 extends over 16 amino acids. The CDR3 region has the DNA TGTGCCAGCAGCCATCTACAGGGGGGAAGGAGCACTGAAGCTTTCTTT. Translated: CASSHLQGGRSTEAFF.

The chain carries TRBV5-1 and TRBJ1-1, with 9 bases matching TRBD1. Germline V gene lookup returns CDR1 SGHRS and CDR2 YFSETQ. This CDR3 has 14 residues. V shed 4 bases and J 5 bases; nucleotides not matched to a gene: 6. The CDR3 is CASSPGQGWTEAFF. The CDR3 region has the DNA TGCGCCAGCAGCCCGGGACAGGGATGGACTGAAGCTTTCTTT. Supplemented by reference TRBV5-1 and TRBJ1-1, the full variable domain reads KAGVTQTPRYLIKTRGQQVTLSCSPISGHRSVSWYQQTPGQGLQFLFEYFSETQRNKGNFPGRFSGRQFSNSRSEMNVSTLELGDSALYLCASSPGQGWTEAFFGQGTRLTVV.